The 25 T cell receptor beta chains below come from one sample, sequenced in a study of CD8 T cells in Susac syndrome. With random hexamers, reverse transcription was performed on about 0.5 to 1 ug of RNA. TCRdb fed the immunoSEQ multiplex PCR reads into MiXCR, producing one record per CDR3 protein. Of 95,000 to 150,000 distinct CDR3 sequences in the sample, around 94% were seen once. Sequencing was carried out using CD8+ T cells from PBMCs. Receptor source: a human donor with Susac syndrome.

The chain joins TRBV28 to TRBJ2-1; D remains unclear. V shed 3 bases and J shed 9 bases, with 3 bases lying between them. The CDR3 length is 10 residues. The germline V gene encodes CDR1 MDHEN and CDR2 SYDVKM. CDR3 region: CASSLGEQFF. The CDR3 DNA is TGTGCCAGCAGTTTGGGTGAGCAGTTCTTC.

CDR3 sequence: CAWSEDTEAFF. In nucleotides, the CDR3 is TGTGCCTGGAGTGAAGACACTGAAGCTTTCTTT. J is TRBJ1-1 and V is TRBV30, with D unclear. CDR1 is GTSNPN, CDR2 SVGIG, per germline (reference sequence). The V end was cut by 1 base, the J end by 3 bases, with 3 bases between. The CDR3 contains 11 residues.

J is TRBJ1-1 and V is TRBV4-1, with 7 bases lining up with TRBD1. This CDR3 comprises 15 residues. Germline V CDR1 and CDR2: MGHRA, YSYEKL. The J segment lost 3 bases and the V segment lost 0 bases, leaving 4 bases of the junction unmatched. DNA of the CDR3: TGCGCCAGCAGCCAAGAAGAGACAGGGTACACTGAAGCTTTCTTT. It yields the protein CASSQEETGYTEAFF.

The chain recombines TRBV27 with TRBJ2-5; TRBD2 aligns across 14 bases. Trimming at V came to 5 bases and at J to 5 bases, leaving 7 bases not matched to a gene. CDR3 length equals 16 residues. Germline CDR1 MNHEY, CDR2 SMNVEV (reference sequence). CDR3 sequence reads: CASSPPGLAGVETQYF. In nucleotides, the CDR3 is TGTGCCAGCAGTCCCCCGGGACTAGCGGGAGTGGAGACCCAGTACTTC.

The V gene is TRBV27, the J gene TRBJ2-7; either TRBD1 or TRBD2 may supply D (5 bases each). V lost 6 bases and J 4 bases, leaving 19 bases between the germline ends. The CDR3 length is 15 residues. The germline V gene has CDR1 MNHEY and CDR2 SMNVEV (reference sequence). CDR3 nucleotides: TGTGCCAGCAGCCTCTCCGGGACGGCGAAATACGAGCAGTACTTC. Encoded protein: CASSLSGTAKYEQYF.

This clonotype appeared a single time. The chain has TRBV3-1 and TRBJ2-7; D is undetermined. Germline CDR1 reads LGHDT; CDR2 reads YNNKEL (reference sequence). V lost 0 bases and J 3 bases, leaving 12 bases between the germline ends. The CDR3 extends over 15 amino acids. The CDR3: CASSQDLVGIYEQYF. CDR3 nucleotides: TGTGCCAGCAGCCAAGATTTGGTCGGCATCTACGAGCAGTACTTC.

The chain combines TRBV12-3 or TRBV12-4 with TRBJ1-5, with TRBD1 matching over 7 bases. The trim removed 6 bases at V and 4 bases at J, leaving 3 bases unmatched. The CDR3 consists of 13 residues. The CDR3 DNA is TGTGCCAGCAGGGACAGGATAAATCAGCCCCAGCATTTT. Protein product: CASRDRINQPQHF.

The CDR3 nucleotides are TGTGCCAGCAGTTCCGACCCACCGGGACGTATCTCTGGGGCCAACGTCCTGACTTTC. Its protein product is CASSSDPPGRISGANVLTF. The J gene is TRBJ2-6, the V gene TRBV6-5, with D perhaps being TRBD1 or TRBD2 (5 bases each). With 4 bases removed from V and 0 bases from J, the gap between germline ends came to 19 bases. The CDR3 totals 19 residues. Germline-derived CDR1 and CDR2 are MNHEY and SVGAGI.

The J gene is TRBJ2-7, the V gene TRBV12-3 or TRBV12-4; D is ambiguous. The CDR3 covers 12 residues. Trimming left V 4 bases short and J 0 bases short, with 4 bases between. This CDR3 reads CASSSVSYEQYF. The CDR3 DNA is TGTGCCAGCAGTTCCGTCTCCTACGAGCAGTACTTC.

V and J are TRBV5-1 and TRBJ1-2; D may be TRBD1 (5 bases). V was trimmed by 5 bases and J by 5 bases, leaving 13 bases between them. The CDR3 contains 13 residues. Germline CDR1 SGHRS, CDR2 YFSETQ. CDR3 in amino acids: CASSKTDQYGYTF. The CDR3 DNA sequence: TGCGCCAGCAGTAAGACAGACCAGTATGGCTACACCTTC.

The genes are TRBV30 and TRBJ2-7; no definite D call. The CDR3 has 12 amino acids. Germline V gene sequence: CDR1 GTSNPN, CDR2 SVGIG (reference sequence). V was trimmed by 3 bases and J by 2 bases, leaving 8 bases between them. This CDR3 reads CAWSPVTYEQYF. The CDR3 nucleotides are TGTGCCTGGAGCCCCGTGACCTACGAGCAGTACTTC.

This rearrangement joins TRBV30 to TRBJ1-6, with 7 bases identical to TRBD1. CDR3 length equals 13 residues. The germline CDR1 and CDR2 sequences are GTSNPN and SVGIG (reference sequence). V shed 1 base and J 7 bases; nucleotides not matched to a gene: 1. This CDR3 reads CAWSEGANSPLHF. The CDR3 DNA reads as TGTGCCTGGAGTGAGGGGGCCAATTCACCCCTCCACTTT.

The V gene is TRBV7-3, the J gene TRBJ2-7, with 9 bases that match TRBD1. Per germline, CDR1 SGHTA and CDR2 FQGTGA. V shed 5 bases and J 3 bases; nucleotides not matched to a gene: 5. The CDR3 length is 14 residues. The CDR3 DNA follows: TGTGCCAGCAGCCAGACAGGGGGGGACTACGAGCAGTACTTC. Protein sequence: CASSQTGGDYEQYF.

The chain couples TRBV28 to TRBJ1-6; D ambiguous. The CDR3 runs to 12 residues. Looked up from germline, CDR1 is MDHEN and CDR2 is SYDVKM. Trimming cost V 6 bases and J 8 bases, with 8 bases left between them. The CDR3 region is CASSPIDSPLHF. DNA for the CDR3: TGTGCCAGCAGCCCAATTGATTCACCCCTCCACTTT.

The V gene is TRBV20-1, the J gene TRBJ2-7; D unresolved. This CDR3 has 13 amino acids. V gave up 1 base and J gave up 3 bases, with 10 bases separating them. The germline gives CDR1 DFQATT, CDR2 SNEGSKA (reference sequence). The CDR3 sequence: CSARGPTDYEQYF. CDR3 sequence (DNA): TGCAGTGCTAGAGGACCGACCGACTACGAGCAGTACTTC.

The rearrangement joins TRBV9 to TRBJ2-7; TRBD2 aligns across 10 bases. The V segment lost 0 bases and the J segment 4 bases; nucleotides outside the gene matches: 7. The CDR3 is made up of 16 amino acids. The germline V gene has CDR1 SGDLS and CDR2 YYNGEE. CDR3 nucleotide sequence: TGTGCCAGCAGCGTAGGACTTTCAGCGGGAGGGTACGAGCAGTACTTC. Translation gives CASSVGLSAGGYEQYF.

Comments on this clonotype: A junction end diverges from the germline sequence, so it may reflect a read error. The genes are TRBV30 and TRBJ1-1; the match to TRBD1 covers 7 bases. Germline V gene lookup returns CDR1 GTSNPN and CDR2 SVGIG (reference sequence). The CDR3 sequence is 11 residues long. CDR3 amino acids: CAGSRGLEAFF. Here the CDR3 DNA reads TGTGCCGGGAGTAGGGGGCTTGAAGCTTTCTTT. Using reference TRBV30 and TRBJ1-1 for the parts outside the CDR3, the full variable domain is SQTIHQWPATLVQPVGSPLSLECTVEGTSNPNLYWYRQAAGRGLQLLFYSVGIGQISSEVPQNLSASRPQDRQFILSSKKLLLSDSGFYLCAGSRGLEAFFGQGTRLTVV.

This clonotype came up once. The chain combines TRBV4-3 with TRBJ2-1; tentatively, D is TRBD2 (6 bases). From germline, CDR1 is LGHNA and CDR2 YSLEER. The CDR3 runs 16 residues. With 0 bases removed from V and 2 bases from J, the gap between germline ends came to 11 bases. CDR3 in amino acids: CASSQDVAGTYNEQFF. The CDR3 bases are TGCGCCAGCAGCCAAGACGTGGCGGGAACCTACAATGAGCAGTTCTTC.

The chain carries TRBV2 and TRBJ1-2; TRBD1 aligns across 10 bases. Germline V gene sequence: CDR1 SNHLY, CDR2 FYNNEI. V gave up 0 bases and J gave up 7 bases; unmatched junction bases: 8. CDR3 size: 16 residues. CDR3 sequence: CASSEALTGGYGGYTF. In nucleotides, the CDR3 is TGTGCCAGCAGTGAAGCCCTGACAGGGGGCTACGGTGGCTACACCTTC.

The CDR3 protein is CASSPDEHTNEQFF. For the CDR3, the DNA is TGTGCCAGCTCACCAGATGAACATACCAATGAGCAGTTCTTC. V gene TRBV18 combines with J gene TRBJ2-1; no clear D. This CDR3 has 14 amino acids. From germline, CDR1 is KGHSH and CDR2 LQKENI. Trimming pared 2 bases from V and 6 bases from J, leaving 11 bases between.

V and J are TRBV5-1 and TRBJ2-1, with TRBD2 matching 7 bases. This CDR3 has 16 amino acids. V shed 4 bases and J 0 bases; nucleotides not matched to a gene: 7. Germline CDR1 SGHRS, CDR2 YFSETQ. Here the CDR3 reads CASSGGAGSSYNEQFF. Here the CDR3 DNA reads TGCGCCAGCAGCGGTGGAGCGGGAAGCTCCTACAATGAGCAGTTCTTC.

This chain links TRBV3-1 with TRBJ2-4; tentative D call: TRBD2 (6 bases). Trimming took 3 bases from V and 6 from J, leaving 18 bases between them. The CDR3 covers 16 residues. Germline loops: CDR1 LGHDT, CDR2 YNNKEL (reference sequence). The CDR3 sequence: CASSQFSEGVANIQYF. The DNA for the CDR3 is TGTGCCAGCAGCCAGTTCTCGGAGGGCGTTGCAAACATTCAGTACTTC.

The chain carries TRBV9 and TRBJ1-2; 7 positions match TRBD1. The junction had 1 base not matched to a gene; V was cut back by 0 bases and J by 5 bases. The germline gives CDR1 SGDLS, CDR2 YYNGEE. CDR3 size: 13 residues. CDR3 residues: CASSVAGGYGYTF. DNA for the CDR3: TGTGCCAGCAGCGTAGCAGGGGGGTATGGCTACACCTTC.

This chain uses TRBV7-9 with TRBJ2-5; D gene unclear. The CDR3 is 17 amino acids. From germline, CDR1 is SEHNR and CDR2 FQNEAQ (reference sequence). With 4 bases removed from V and 4 bases from J, the gap between germline ends came to 22 bases. CDR3 protein: CASSSASGPPGGETQYF. As DNA, the CDR3 is TGTGCCAGCAGCTCAGCCTCCGGGCCCCCGGGCGGAGAGACCCAGTACTTC.

The chain recombines TRBV20-1 with TRBJ2-7; 7 nucleotides align to TRBD1. This CDR3 is 12 amino acids long. Germline CDR1 and CDR2: DFQATT and SNEGSKA (reference sequence). V lost 6 bases and J lost 0; bases outside the gene matches: 2. This chain's CDR3 is CSAQGDSYEQYF. In DNA form, the CDR3 reads TGCAGTGCCCAGGGGGACTCCTACGAGCAGTACTTC.